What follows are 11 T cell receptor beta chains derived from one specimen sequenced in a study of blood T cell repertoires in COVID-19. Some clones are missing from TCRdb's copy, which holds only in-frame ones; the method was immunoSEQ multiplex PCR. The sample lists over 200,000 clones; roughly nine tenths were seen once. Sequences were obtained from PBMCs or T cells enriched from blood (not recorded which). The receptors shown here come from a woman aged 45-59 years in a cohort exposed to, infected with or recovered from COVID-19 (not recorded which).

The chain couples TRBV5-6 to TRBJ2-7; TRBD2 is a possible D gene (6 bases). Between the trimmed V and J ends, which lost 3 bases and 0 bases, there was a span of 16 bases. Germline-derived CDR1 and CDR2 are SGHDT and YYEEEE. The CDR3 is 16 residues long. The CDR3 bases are TGTGCCAGCAGCTCCAGGGACTCCTGGGACTCCTACGAGCAGTACTTC. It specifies CASSSRDSWDSYEQYF. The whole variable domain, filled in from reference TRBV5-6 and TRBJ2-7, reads DAGVTQSPTHLIKTRGQQVTLRCSPKSGHDTVSWYQQALGQGPQFIFQYYEEEERQRGNFPDRFSGHQFPNYSSELNVNALLLGDSALYLCASSSRDSWDSYEQYFGPGTRLTVT.

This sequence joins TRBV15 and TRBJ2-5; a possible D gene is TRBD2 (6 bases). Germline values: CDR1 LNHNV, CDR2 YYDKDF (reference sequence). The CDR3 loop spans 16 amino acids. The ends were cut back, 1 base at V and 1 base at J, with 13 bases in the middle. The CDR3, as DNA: TGTGCCACCAGCAGAGGGCTTATGGGGGGCCAAGAGACCCAGTACTTC. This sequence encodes CATSRGLMGGQETQYF. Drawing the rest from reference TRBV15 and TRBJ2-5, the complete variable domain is DAMVIQNPRYQVTQFGKPVTLSCSQTLNHNVMYWYQQKSSQAPKLLFHYYDKDFNNEADTPDNFQSRRPNTSFCFLDIRSPGLGDTAMYLCATSRGLMGGQETQYFGPGTRLLVL.

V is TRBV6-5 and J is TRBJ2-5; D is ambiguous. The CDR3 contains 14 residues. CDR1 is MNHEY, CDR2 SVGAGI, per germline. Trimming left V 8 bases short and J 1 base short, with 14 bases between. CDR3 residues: CASSPLTFQETQYF. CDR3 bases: TGTGCCAGCTCCCCCCTCACTTTCCAAGAGACCCAGTACTTC.

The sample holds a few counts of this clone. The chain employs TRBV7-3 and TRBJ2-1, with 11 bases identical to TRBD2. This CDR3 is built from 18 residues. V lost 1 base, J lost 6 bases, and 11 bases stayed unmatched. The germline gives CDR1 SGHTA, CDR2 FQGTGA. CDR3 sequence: CASSLSPSSGGRLNEQFF. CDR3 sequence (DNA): TGTGCCAGCAGCTTAAGCCCTTCTAGCGGGGGGCGGCTCAATGAGCAGTTCTTC.

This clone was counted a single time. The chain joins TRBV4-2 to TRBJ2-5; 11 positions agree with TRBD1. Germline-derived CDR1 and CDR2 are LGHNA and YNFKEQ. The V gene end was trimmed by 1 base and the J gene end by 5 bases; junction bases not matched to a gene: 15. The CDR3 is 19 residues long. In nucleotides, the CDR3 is TGTGCCAGCAGCCAAGCAATCAACCGGGACAGGGGGATTGGGGAGACCCAGTACTTC. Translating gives CASSQAINRDRGIGETQYF.

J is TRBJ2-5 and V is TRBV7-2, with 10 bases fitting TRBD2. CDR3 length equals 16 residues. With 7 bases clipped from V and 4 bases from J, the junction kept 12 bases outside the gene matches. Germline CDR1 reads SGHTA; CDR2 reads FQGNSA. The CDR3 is CASKKESGGARETQYF. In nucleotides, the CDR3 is TGTGCCAGCAAAAAAGAGAGCGGGGGGGCCAGAGAGACCCAGTACTTC.

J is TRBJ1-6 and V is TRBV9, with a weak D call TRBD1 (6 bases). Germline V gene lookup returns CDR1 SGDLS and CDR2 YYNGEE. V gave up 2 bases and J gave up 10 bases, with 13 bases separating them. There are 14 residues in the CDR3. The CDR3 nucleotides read TGTGCCAGCAGCGTTTCAGGGGTAGGATCACCCCTCCACTTT. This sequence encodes CASSVSGVGSPLHF.

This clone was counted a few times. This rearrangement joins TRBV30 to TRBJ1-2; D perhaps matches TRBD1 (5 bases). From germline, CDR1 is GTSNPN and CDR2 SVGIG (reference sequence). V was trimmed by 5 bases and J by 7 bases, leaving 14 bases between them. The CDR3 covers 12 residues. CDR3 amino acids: CAWEFLQGGYTF. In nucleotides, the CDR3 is TGTGCCTGGGAGTTTCTGCAGGGTGGCTACACCTTC.

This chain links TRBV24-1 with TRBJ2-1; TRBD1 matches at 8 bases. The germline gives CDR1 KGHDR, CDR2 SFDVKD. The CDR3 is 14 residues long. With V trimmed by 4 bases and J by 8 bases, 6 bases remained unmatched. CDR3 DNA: TGTGCCACCAGTGACACGGACAGGGTGCATGAGCAGTTCTTC. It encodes CATSDTDRVHEQFF.

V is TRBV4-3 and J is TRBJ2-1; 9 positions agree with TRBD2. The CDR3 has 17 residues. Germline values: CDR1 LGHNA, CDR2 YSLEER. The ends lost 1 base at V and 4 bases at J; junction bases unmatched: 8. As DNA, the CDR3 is TGCGCCAGCAGCCAAGGGGGCCTAGCGGGGAGTTACAATGAGCAGTTCTTC. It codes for CASSQGGLAGSYNEQFF.

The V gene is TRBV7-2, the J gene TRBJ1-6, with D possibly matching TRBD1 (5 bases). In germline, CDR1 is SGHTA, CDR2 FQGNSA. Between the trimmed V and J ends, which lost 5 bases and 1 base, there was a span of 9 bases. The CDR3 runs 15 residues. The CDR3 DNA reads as TGTGCCAGCAGCGGATCAGGGTCCTATAATTCACCCCTCCACTTT. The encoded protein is CASSGSGSYNSPLHF.